This TCR beta chain was captured in a study of blood T cell repertoires in COVID-19. Study-level background: Samples of COVID-19 (acute and convalescent) were obtained from the United States, Italy and Spain.

Original analysis: Amplified reference gene primers provided the basis for estimating nucleated cell counts. Sequencing was performed with immunoSEQ multiplex PCR; in TCRdb, only in-frame clones are kept and a portion is missing. D and trimming come from the DNA, and the V and J calls and clone size come from that table. The data show around 250,000 clones, roughly 80% seen once. This CDR3 comprises 9 residues. The chain combines TRBV21-1 with TRBJ2-1; TRBD2 was called by the table and not checked on the DNA. TRBV21-1 is termed a pseudogene. The sequenced material came from peripheral blood. The TCR originated in a woman aged 18-29 years with acute or convalescent COVID-19. CDR3 sequence: CTLANEQFF. The CDR3 DNA follows: TGTACTCTAGCTAATGAGCAGTTCTTC.